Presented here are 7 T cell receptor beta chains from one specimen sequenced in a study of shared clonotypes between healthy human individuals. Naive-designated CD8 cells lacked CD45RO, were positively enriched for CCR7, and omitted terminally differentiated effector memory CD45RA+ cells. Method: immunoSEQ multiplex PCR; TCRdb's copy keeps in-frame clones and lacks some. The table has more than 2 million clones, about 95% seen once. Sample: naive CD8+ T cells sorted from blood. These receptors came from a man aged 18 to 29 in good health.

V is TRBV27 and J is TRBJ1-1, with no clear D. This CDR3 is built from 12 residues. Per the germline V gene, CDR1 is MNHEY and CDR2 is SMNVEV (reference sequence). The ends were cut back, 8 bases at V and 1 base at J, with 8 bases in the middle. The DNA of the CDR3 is TGTGCCAGCTTCGATTCGAACACTGAAGCTTTCTTT. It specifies CASFDSNTEAFF.

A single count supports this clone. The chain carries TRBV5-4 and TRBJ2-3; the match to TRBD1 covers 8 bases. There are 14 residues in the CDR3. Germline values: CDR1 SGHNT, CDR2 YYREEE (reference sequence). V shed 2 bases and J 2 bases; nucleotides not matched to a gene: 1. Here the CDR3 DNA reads TGTGCCAGCAGCTTTCAGGGGGCCACAGATACGCAGTATTTT. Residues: CASSFQGATDTQYF.

CDR3 residues: CASSPGEPYEQYF. Here the CDR3 DNA reads TGTGCCAGCAGCCCCGGGGAGCCCTACGAGCAGTACTTC. This chain uses TRBV6-5 with TRBJ2-7; weak D call: TRBD2 (5 bases). The CDR3 totals 13 residues. Looked up from germline, CDR1 is MNHEY and CDR2 is SVGAGI. Trimming stripped 6 bases from V and 2 bases from J, with 11 bases between.

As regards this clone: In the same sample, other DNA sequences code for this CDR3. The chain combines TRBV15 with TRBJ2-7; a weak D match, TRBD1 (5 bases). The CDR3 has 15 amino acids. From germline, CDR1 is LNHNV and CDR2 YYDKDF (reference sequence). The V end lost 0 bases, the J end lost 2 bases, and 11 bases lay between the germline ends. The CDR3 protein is CATSREGHDAYEQYF. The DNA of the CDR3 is TGTGCCACCAGCAGAGAAGGACATGATGCCTACGAGCAGTACTTC.

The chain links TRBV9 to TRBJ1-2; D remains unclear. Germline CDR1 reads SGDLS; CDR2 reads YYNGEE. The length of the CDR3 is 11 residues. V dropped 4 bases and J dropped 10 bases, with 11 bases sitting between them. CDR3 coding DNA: TGTGCCAGCAGCCTTCTTCAGGTCTACACCTTC. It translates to CASSLLQVYTF.

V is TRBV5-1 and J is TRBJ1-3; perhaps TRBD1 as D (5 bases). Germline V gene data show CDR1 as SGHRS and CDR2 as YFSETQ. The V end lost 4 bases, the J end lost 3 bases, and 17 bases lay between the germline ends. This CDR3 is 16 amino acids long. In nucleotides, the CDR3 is TGCGCCAGCAGCCCTGACAGAGAGGGTCTTGGAAACACCATATATTTT. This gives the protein CASSPDREGLGNTIYF.

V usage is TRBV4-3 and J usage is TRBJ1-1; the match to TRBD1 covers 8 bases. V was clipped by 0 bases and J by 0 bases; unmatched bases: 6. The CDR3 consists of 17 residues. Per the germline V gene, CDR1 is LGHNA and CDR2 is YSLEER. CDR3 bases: TGCGCCAGCAGCCAAGATATGCAGGGGGCCATGAACACTGAAGCTTTCTTT. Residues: CASSQDMQGAMNTEAFF.